This is a list of T cell receptor beta chains from one sample in a study of cytomegalovirus exposure and HLA in healthy donors. Profiled with immunoSEQ multiplex PCR; TCRdb holds only in-frame clones, not every one. The data hold 90,000 to 150,000 clones, with around two thirds observed a single time. Source material: PBMCs. The receptor set was obtained from a woman aged 40 to 49 in good health and CMV-seropositive. Both conserved end residues are part of each CDR3. D genes are given only for firm matches. Not all rows give a size; the values are once, few, many and, for expanded clones, a class.

>15|few|TRBJ1-1|TRBV6-5|NA
TGTGCCAGCAGTTACACCGAAGCCCTGAACACTGAAGCTTTCTTT
CASSYTEALNTEAFF
>15|NA|TRBJ2-1|TRBV7-9|TRBD2
TGTGCCAGCAGCTCACAGCGGGGGGGGAACAATGAGCAGTTCTTC
CASSSQRGGNNEQFF
>14|NA|TRBJ1-1|TRBV19|NA
TGTGCCAGTAGATCCGGGCAGGGGATCCCTGAAGCTTTCTTT
CASRSGQGIPEAFF
>13|NA|TRBJ2-1|TRBV19|NA
TGTGCGACACAGGCCAGCTCCTACAATGAGCAGTTCTTC
CATQASSYNEQFF
>13|NA|TRBJ1-1|TRBV7-4|NA
TGTGCCAGCAGCTTATTACAGGGCACTGAAGCTTTCTTT
CASSLLQGTEAFF
>14|NA|TRBJ2-7|TRBV6-1|NA
TGTGCCAGCAGTTCTCAGGGAGGAGACTACGAGCAGTACTTT
CASSSQGGDYEQYF
>15|NA|TRBJ1-1|TRBV5-4|TRBD1
TGTGCCAGCAGCTCGGATAGGGACAGGGACACTGAAGCTTTCTTT
CASSSDRDRDTEAFF
>13|NA|TRBJ1-5|TRBV6-5|NA
TGTGCCAGCCGATCGGGAGGCAATCAGCCCCAGCATTTT
CASRSGGNQPQHF
>14|NA|TRBJ1-1|TRBV11-2|NA
TGTGCCAGCAGCGTCGGGATTATGGGTCCTGAAGCTTTCTTT
CASSVGIMGPEAFF
>16|NA|TRBJ1-1|TRBV7-9|TRBD1
TGTGCCAGCAGCTTAGTGCAGGGGGGATTGAACACTGAAGCTTTCTTT
CASSLVQGGLNTEAFF
>15|NA|TRBJ2-7|TRBV27|TRBD1
TGTGCCAGCAGTGCTCCCGGGACAGGGCTCTCCGAGCAGTACTTC
CASSAPGTGLSEQYF
>13|NA|TRBJ2-7|TRBV7-2|NA
TGTGCCAGCAGCCAGGGCGTTTCCTACGAGCAGTACTTC
CASSQGVSYEQYF
>14|few|TRBJ1-1|TRBV29-1|NA
TGCAGCGTTGAAGGGACAGCTCAGAACACTGAAGCTTTCTTT
CSVEGTAQNTEAFF
>16|NA|TRBJ1-5|TRBV18|NA
TGTGCCAGCTCACCCTCGGGTCCCAATAGCAATCAGCCCCAGCATTTT
CASSPSGPNSNQPQHF
>15|NA|TRBJ1-1|TRBV5-4|NA
TGTGCCAGCAGCGAAGAGACATACCCGAACACTGAAGCTTTCTTT
CASSEETYPNTEAFF
>12|NA|TRBJ1-1|TRBV25-1|NA
TGTGCCAGCACCCCTATGAACACTGAAGCTTTCTTT
CASTPMNTEAFF
>11|NA|TRBJ1-1|TRBV19|NA
TGTGCCAGTAGTACCCTTCGGGTTTCCGTCTTT
CASSTLRVSVF
>15|NA|TRBJ2-7|TRBV6-5|NA
TGTGCCAGCAGTTACGGGCAGGCTTCATACGACGAGCAGTACTTC
CASSYGQASYDEQYF
>15|NA|TRBJ2-3|TRBV13|NA
TGTGCCAGCAGCTCAGTCTCGCCTAGCACAGATACGCAGTATTTT
CASSSVSPSTDTQYF
>12|NA|TRBJ1-2|TRBV28|NA
TGTGCCAGCAGTACAGGAAACTATGGCTACACCTTC
CASSTGNYGYTF
>15|NA|TRBJ2-2|TRBV9|NA
TGTGCCAGCAGCGTAGAACACGTGAACACCGGGGAGCTGTTTTTT
CASSVEHVNTGELFF
>13|once|TRBJ2-7|TRBV5-4|NA
TGTGCCAGCAGCTCCCTCAGCTCCTACGAGCAGTACTTC
CASSSLSSYEQYF
>17|NA|TRBJ2-3|TRBV9|TRBD2
TGTGCCAGCAGCGGGGGACTAGCGGGGGGGTTCACAGATACGCAGTATTTT
CASSGGLAGGFTDTQYF
>14|NA|TRBJ1-2|TRBV7-9|NA
TGTGCCAGCATGATAGGGGACACCGGGTATGGCTACACCTTC
CASMIGDTGYGYTF
>14|NA|TRBJ2-5|TRBV5-1|TRBD1
TGCGCCAGCAGCATCACAGGGGTCGAAGAGACCCAGTACTTC
CASSITGVEETQYF
>16|NA|TRBJ2-5|TRBV5-8|NA
TGTGCCAGCAGCCCCGGGGCGGGACTCGTCTCCGGGACCCAGTACTTC
CASSPGAGLVSGTQYF
>13|NA|TRBJ2-7|TRBV5-6|NA
TGTGCCAGCAGCGACGGACAGAACTACGAGCAGTACTTC
CASSDGQNYEQYF
>16|NA|TRBJ1-1|TRBV11-3|NA
TGTGCCAGCAGCCCGCGTAGGGGCAGGGCGAACACTGAAGCTTTCTTT
CASSPRRGRANTEAFF
>15|NA|TRBJ2-3|TRBV4-3|TRBD2
TGCGCCAGCAGCTCCGAGCGGGGTGGGGCAGATACGCAGTATTTT
CASSSERGGADTQYF
>13|NA|TRBJ1-2|TRBV7-9|NA
TGTGCCAGCAGCTTGACAGACCACTATGGCTACACCTTC
CASSLTDHYGYTF
>14|NA|TRBJ2-3|TRBV10-3|TRBD2
TGTGCCATCACCACTAGCGGGGGGCCAGATACGCAGTATTTT
CAITTSGGPDTQYF
>14|NA|TRBJ2-3|TRBV5-1|NA
TGCGCCAGCAGCTTGACTAGCTTAGGGGATACGCAGTATTTT
CASSLTSLGDTQYF